The 21 T cell receptor beta chains listed next were all sequenced from one sample in a study of blood T cell repertoires in COVID-19. TCRdb's copy holds only in-frame clones and misses some; the assay was immunoSEQ multiplex PCR. The data contain about 170,000 clones, around 82% of them singletons. The specimen sequenced was peripheral blood. The origin of the receptors is a man in his sixties or seventies with active or convalescent COVID-19.

This sequence joins TRBV2 and TRBJ1-2, with D perhaps matching TRBD1 (5 bases). This CDR3 spans 14 amino acids. The ends were cut back, 6 bases at V and 3 bases at J, with 14 bases in the middle. The V gene's germline CDR1 is SNHLY and CDR2 FYNNEI. The CDR3 DNA is TGTGCCAGCAGCGAACGGGGGTACGACTATGGCTACACCTTC. Translated: CASSERGYDYGYTF.

V gene TRBV27 combines with J gene TRBJ2-2; TRBD2 aligns across 7 bases. The CDR3 covers 15 residues. Germline trimming cut 4 bases from V and 5 bases from J; bases unmatched to any gene: 7. Germline V gives CDR1 MNHEY, CDR2 SMNVEV (reference sequence). CDR3 residues: CASSSPGAGTGELFF. Written as DNA, the CDR3 is TGTGCCAGCAGTTCGCCAGGAGCGGGGACCGGGGAGCTGTTTTTT.

A single count supports this clone. This chain joins TRBV11-1 and TRBJ2-1; the match to TRBD2 covers 7 bases. J lost 9 bases, V lost 3 bases, and 11 bases had no gene match. The CDR3 has 15 amino acids. Germline V gene sequence: CDR1 SGHAT, CDR2 FQDESV (reference sequence). The CDR3 here is CASSFGGSGLGEQFF. The CDR3 region has the DNA TGTGCCAGCAGCTTTGGCGGGAGCGGGTTGGGTGAGCAGTTCTTC.

The chain employs TRBV5-1 and TRBJ2-2, with 9 bases that match TRBD1. The V and J ends lost 4 bases and 0 bases, in that order; junction bases with no gene match: 7. CDR3 length: 17 amino acids. The germline V gene has CDR1 SGHRS and CDR2 YFSETQ. In nucleotides, the CDR3 is TGCGCCAGCAGCACATTACAGGGGGCATCGAACACCGGGGAGCTGTTTTTT. This translates into CASSTLQGASNTGELFF. Together with reference TRBV5-1 and TRBJ2-2, the CDR3 gives the full variable domain: KAGVTQTPRYLIKTRGQQVTLSCSPISGHRSVSWYQQTPGQGLQFLFEYFSETQRNKGNFPGRFSGRQFSNSRSEMNVSTLELGDSALYLCASSTLQGASNTGELFFGEGSRLTVL.

The V gene is TRBV6-1, the J gene TRBJ2-2, with D unresolved. This CDR3 has 14 amino acids. The V gene's germline CDR1 is MNHNS and CDR2 SASEGT. V lost 2 bases to trimming and J lost 6 bases, with 10 bases between them. CDR3 nucleotide sequence: TGTGCCAGCAGTGAAATCTCTAGGTCCGGGGAGCTGTTTTTT. Its translation is CASSEISRSGELFF.

V gene TRBV18 combines with J gene TRBJ2-2; a possible D gene is TRBD1 (6 bases). The V and J ends lost 3 bases and 6 bases respectively, with 17 bases between them. Germline CDR1 KGHSH, CDR2 LQKENI. The CDR3 has 16 residues. The DNA for the CDR3 is TGTGCCAGCTCACCCCCCGGACAGTTTGGGGCCGGGGAGCTGTTTTTT. Translation gives CASSPPGQFGAGELFF.

The chain uses TRBV7-2 and TRBJ2-7, with TRBD1 matching 7 bases. The length of the CDR3 is 14 residues. The V gene's germline CDR1 is SGHTA and CDR2 FQGNSA. With 4 bases clipped from V and 0 bases from J, the junction kept 3 bases outside the gene matches. The CDR3 nucleotides read TGTGCCAGCAGCTATAGACAGGGCTCCTACGAGCAGTACTTC. Protein: CASSYRQGSYEQYF.

J is TRBJ2-5 and V is TRBV9; TRBD1 might be the D (6 bases). V was shortened by 3 bases and J by 2 bases, with 11 bases between the two germline ends. The CDR3 contains 14 residues. Germline lookup yields CDR1 SGDLS and CDR2 YYNGEE. CDR3 DNA sequence: TGTGCCAGCAGCGCGACAGGTCCTCAAGAGACCCAGTACTTC. It encodes CASSATGPQETQYF.

V usage is TRBV2 and J usage is TRBJ1-5; the D gene is possibly TRBD1 (6 bases). Germline V gene lookup returns CDR1 SNHLY and CDR2 FYNNEI. This CDR3 spans 15 amino acids. The ends were cut back, 7 bases at V and 5 bases at J, with 18 bases in the middle. CDR3: CASTTLGGVYQPQHF. The CDR3 DNA is TGTGCCAGCACCACCCTAGGGGGGGTCTATCAGCCCCAGCATTTT.

The chain joins TRBV5-1 to TRBJ1-2, with D maybe TRBD1 (5 bases). Germline V gene data show CDR1 as SGHRS and CDR2 as YFSETQ. V lost 5 bases and J lost 5, with 10 bases in between. The CDR3 sequence is 12 residues long. The CDR3 bases are TGCGCCAGCAGGGTAGGGGTGTATGGCTACACCTTC. Encoded protein: CASRVGVYGYTF.

This chain joins TRBV28 and TRBJ2-3; perhaps TRBD1 as D (7 bases). V lost 4 bases and J 2 bases, leaving 10 bases between the germline ends. CDR1 and CDR2 (germline): MDHEN, SYDVKM. The CDR3 has 14 amino acids. In DNA, the CDR3 is TGTGCCAGCAGTTCAGGGGGGCCCACAGATACGCAGTATTTT. It codes for CASSSGGPTDTQYF. The entire variable domain, with the rest obtained from reference TRBV28 and TRBJ2-3, is as follows: DVKVTQSSRYLVKRTGEKVFLECVQDMDHENMFWYRQDPGLGLRLIYFSYDVKMKEKGDIPEGYSVSREKKERFSLILESASTNQTSMYLCASSSGGPTDTQYFGPGTRLTVL.

The chain combines TRBV6-1 with TRBJ1-2; D perhaps matches TRBD1 (5 bases). V was clipped by 3 bases and J by 2 bases, with 10 bases between them. This CDR3 is built from 14 residues. Per the germline V gene, CDR1 is MNHNS and CDR2 is SASEGT. The CDR3: CASSEGGANYGYTF. In DNA, the CDR3 is TGTGCCAGCAGTGAGGGTGGGGCGAACTATGGCTACACCTTC.

This clone was picked up a small number of times. The chain recombines TRBV11-2 with TRBJ2-1; 12 bases map to TRBD2. CDR1 is SGHAT, CDR2 FQNNGV, per germline. The CDR3 contains 15 residues. V trimming: 5 bases; J trimming: 8 bases; junction bases outside the gene matches: 7. The CDR3, as DNA: TGTGCCAGCAGCAAACTAGCGGGAGGAGCAGATGAGCAGTTCTTC. Amino acids: CASSKLAGGADEQFF.

This chain uses TRBV14 with TRBJ1-5; TRBD1 aligns across 9 bases. Per germline, CDR1 SGHDN and CDR2 FVKESK. J lost 5 bases, V lost 2 bases, and 1 base had no gene match. The CDR3 totals 14 residues. Written as DNA, the CDR3 is TGTGCCAGCAGCCAAACAGGGGGCCATCAGCCCCAGCATTTT. This gives the protein CASSQTGGHQPQHF. Combining the CDR3 with reference TRBV14 and TRBJ1-5 gives the whole variable domain EAGVTQFPSHSVIEKGQTVTLRCDPISGHDNLYWYRRVMGKEIKFLLHFVKESKQDESGMPNNRFLAERTGGTYSTLKVQPAELEDSGVYFCASSQTGGHQPQHFGDGTRLSIL.

The rearrangement links TRBV6-5 to TRBJ1-6, with 7 nucleotides matching TRBD1. V lost 4 bases and J lost 6; bases outside the gene matches: 6. The germline gives CDR1 MNHEY, CDR2 SVGAGI. This CDR3 spans 15 amino acids. The CDR3 DNA is TGTGCCAGCAGTTTCGACAGGGCCGGTAATTCACCCCTCCACTTT. It codes for CASSFDRAGNSPLHF.

The chain uses TRBV7-2 and TRBJ1-5; 7 bases are shared with TRBD1. V lost 5 bases and J lost 5; bases outside the gene matches: 12. CDR1 and CDR2 (germline): SGHTA, FQGNSA. The CDR3 has 16 amino acids. CDR3: CASSLHRGSGDQPQHF. The CDR3 DNA follows: TGTGCCAGCAGCCTTCACAGGGGCAGTGGGGATCAGCCCCAGCATTTT. Drawing the rest from reference TRBV7-2 and TRBJ1-5, the complete variable domain is GAGVSQSPSNKVTEKGKDVELRCDPISGHTALYWYRQSLGQGLEFLIYFQGNSAPDKSGLPSDRFSAERTGGSVSTLTIQRTQQEDSAVYLCASSLHRGSGDQPQHFGDGTRLSIL.

The chain has TRBV9 and TRBJ2-7, with D possibly matching TRBD2 (7 bases). CDR3 length: 19 amino acids. V shed 4 bases and J shed 6 bases, with 32 bases lying between them. CDR1 is SGDLS and CDR2 is YYNGEE in the germline V gene. CDR3 residues: CASSPDLIREGGAYGEQYF. As DNA, the CDR3 is TGTGCCAGCAGCCCGGACTTAATTAGGGAGGGGGGGGCCTATGGCGAGCAGTACTTC.

This chain links TRBV11-2 with TRBJ2-3; D is possibly TRBD1 (6 bases). Germline lookup yields CDR1 SGHAT and CDR2 FQNNGV. The length of the CDR3 is 14 residues. The V end was cut by 4 bases, the J end by 2 bases, with 10 bases between. The CDR3 region has the DNA TGTGCCAGCAGCTATAACAGGGACACAGATACGCAGTATTTT. Residues: CASSYNRDTDTQYF.

V is TRBV6-5 and J is TRBJ1-2, with TRBD1 matching over 10 bases. This CDR3 is 15 amino acids long. CDR1 is MNHEY and CDR2 is SVGAGI in the germline V gene. J gave up 4 bases and V 2 bases, and 4 bases lay outside the gene matches. The CDR3 loop is CASSYRTGGPYGYTF. The CDR3 bases are TGTGCCAGCAGTTACCGGACAGGGGGGCCCTATGGCTACACCTTC.

This clone has just a few counts. This chain connects TRBV7-9 to TRBJ1-4; D possibly corresponds to TRBD1 (6 bases). This CDR3 has 17 residues. The V gene lost 5 bases and the J gene lost 0 bases, with 16 bases spanning the gap. The germline CDR1 and CDR2 sequences are SEHNR and FQNEAQ (reference sequence). Here the CDR3 reads CASSPYGQLATNEKLFF. The CDR3 region has the DNA TGTGCCAGCAGCCCATATGGACAGCTAGCAACTAATGAAAAACTGTTTTTT. The variable domain in full, with the rest retrieved from reference TRBV7-9 and TRBJ1-4, is DTGVSQNPRHKITKRGQNVTFRCDPISEHNRLYWYRQTLGQGPEFLTYFQNEAQLEKSRLLSDRFSAERPKGSFSTLEIQRTEQGDSAMYLCASSPYGQLATNEKLFFGSGTQLSVL.

The rearrangement uses TRBV28 and TRBJ2-7; D not certain. This CDR3 has 13 amino acids. Trimming took 6 bases from V and 3 from J, leaving 12 bases between them. Germline V lookup: CDR1 MDHEN, CDR2 SYDVKM. For the CDR3, the DNA is TGTGCCAGCAGCAACGCGAATAACTACGAGCAGTACTTC. Translated: CASSNANNYEQYF.